The 29 T cell receptor beta chains presented below share a single source sample, sequenced in a study of T-cell memory formation after mild COVID-19. TCRdb re-derived calls from the 5' RACE reads in MiXCR, one entry per CDR3 protein. The sample holds 150,000 to 200,000 distinct CDR3 sequences, about 28% seen once. Sequences were obtained from PBMCs or a T cell subset sorted from them (not recorded which). The receptors come from an adult woman who had mild COVID-19 (a few samples of this study predate the infection). Cell type and time point are not known.

This chain joins TRBV12-3 or TRBV12-4 and TRBJ1-2; 7 bases align to TRBD1. The CDR3 is 13 amino acids. Trimming cost V 5 bases and J 7 bases; bases outside gene matches: 7. CDR3 sequence (DNA): TGTGCCAGCAGTCCGCGACAGGGTTCTGGCTACACCTTC. Translated, it gives CASSPRQGSGYTF.

This clonotype came up a few times. The chain carries TRBV9 and TRBJ1-2; D gene uncertain. The germline gives CDR1 SGDLS, CDR2 YYNGEE. The CDR3 contains 17 residues. V lost 3 bases and J 2 bases, leaving 20 bases between the germline ends. The CDR3: CASSALPERTVNYGYTF. The CDR3 DNA reads as TGTGCCAGCAGCGCACTGCCCGAGCGCACAGTGAACTATGGCTACACCTTC.

The chain combines TRBV29-1 with TRBJ2-5; 8 bases are shared with TRBD1. The CDR3 loop spans 17 amino acids. The germline gives CDR1 SQVTM, CDR2 ANQGSEA. J gave up 5 bases and V 7 bases, and 21 bases lay outside the gene matches. The CDR3 nucleotides are TGCAGCGGATTGGACAGGGTACCCCCCAGCGGGCTCGAGACCCAGTACTTC. Encoded protein: CSGLDRVPPSGLETQYF.

The chain couples TRBV15 to TRBJ2-3; 10 bases line up with TRBD2. Germline lookup yields CDR1 LNHNV and CDR2 YYDKDF (reference sequence). V trimming: 6 bases; J trimming: 5 bases; junction bases outside the gene matches: 5. CDR3 length equals 14 residues. The CDR3 loop reads CATRLAGVIDTQYF. The CDR3 DNA follows: TGTGCCACCAGGCTAGCGGGGGTTATAGATACGCAGTATTTT.

This rearrangement joins TRBV27 to TRBJ2-2; D is possibly TRBD2 (7 bases). CDR3 length: 16 amino acids. V was clipped by 7 bases and J by 1 base, with 16 bases between them. Looked up from germline, CDR1 is MNHEY and CDR2 is SMNVEV (reference sequence). Written as DNA, the CDR3 is TGTGCCAGCATAGGGGGGGCTCGCTTGAACACCGGGGAGCTGTTTTTT. It specifies CASIGGARLNTGELFF.

J is TRBJ2-1 and V is TRBV29-1, with TRBD1 as a possible D gene (6 bases). Germline V gives CDR1 SQVTM, CDR2 ANQGSEA. V dropped 3 bases and J dropped 6 bases, with 18 bases sitting between them. The CDR3 totals 15 residues. The CDR3 spells CSVEGAYSSGNEQFF. The CDR3 nucleotides are TGCAGCGTTGAGGGGGCGTACTCATCGGGCAATGAGCAGTTCTTC.

This clonotype was counted a few times. The J gene is TRBJ2-5, the V gene TRBV15, with 8 bases matching TRBD2. The CDR3 consists of 15 residues. V shed 1 base, J shed 4 bases, and the junction held 5 bases outside the gene matches. Germline V CDR1 and CDR2: LNHNV, YYDKDF (reference sequence). The CDR3 DNA reads TGTGCCACCAGCAGAGCTCTAGCGGGCGGAGAGACCCAGTACTTC. Its translation is CATSRALAGGETQYF.

This clonotype turned up a few times. This sequence joins TRBV25-1 and TRBJ2-7; D may correspond to TRBD1 or TRBD2 (6 bases each). With 5 bases removed from V and 0 bases from J, the gap between germline ends came to 11 bases. The CDR3 is 14 amino acids. Germline CDR1 reads MGHDK; CDR2 reads SYGVNS. Here the CDR3 reads CASSRGRSSYEQYF. In nucleotides, the CDR3 is TGTGCCAGCAGTCGGGGGCGTAGCTCCTACGAGCAGTACTTC.

This clonotype was counted ten times or more. The J gene is TRBJ1-5, the V gene TRBV14; TRBD1 might be the D (5 bases). The V and J ends lost 3 bases and 3 bases respectively, with 6 bases between them. CDR1 is SGHDN, CDR2 FVKESK, per germline. The CDR3 spans 13 residues. The CDR3: CASSQGPNQPQHF. Written as DNA, the CDR3 is TGTGCCAGCAGCCAGGGACCCAATCAGCCCCAGCATTTT.

This rearrangement joins TRBV30 to TRBJ1-2; no firm D call. The CDR3 is 14 residues long. Trimming took 1 base from V and 1 from J, leaving 10 bases between them. Germline V gives CDR1 GTSNPN, CDR2 SVGIG (reference sequence). The CDR3 loop is CAWSAEVDNYGYTF. DNA of the CDR3: TGTGCCTGGAGTGCAGAAGTCGATAACTATGGCTACACCTTC.

This clonotype appeared a few times. The J gene is TRBJ2-3, the V gene TRBV15; no reliable D call. V lost 1 base and J lost 4, with 9 bases in between. Germline assignment: CDR1 LNHNV and CDR2 YYDKDF (reference sequence). The CDR3 sequence is 14 residues long. The CDR3 DNA reads as TGTGCCACCAGCAGAGTGGTACCCGCAGATACGCAGTATTTT. Protein product: CATSRVVPADTQYF.

The chain combines TRBV30 with TRBJ1-1, with 9 bases that match TRBD1. Germline V gene data show CDR1 as GTSNPN and CDR2 as SVGIG (reference sequence). This CDR3 region has 14 residues. After removal of 2 bases from V and 0 bases from J, the junction contained 1 base not matched to a gene. CDR3 coding DNA: TGTGCCTGGAGTTGGACAGGGGTGAACACTGAAGCTTTCTTT. As protein: CAWSWTGVNTEAFF.

J is TRBJ2-1 and V is TRBV19, with 8 bases lining up with TRBD2. Trimming at V came to 3 bases and at J to 9 bases, leaving 4 bases not matched to a gene. The CDR3 runs to 13 residues. From germline, CDR1 is LNHDA and CDR2 SQIVND (reference sequence). The CDR3 reads CASSIGTRGEQFF. CDR3 bases: TGTGCCAGTAGTATTGGGACTAGGGGTGAGCAGTTCTTC.

This clonotype has a handful of counts. The chain is built from TRBV20-1 and TRBJ1-1, with D possibly being TRBD1 (5 bases). V was cut by 4 bases and J by 1 base, with 13 bases left in between. The CDR3 is 14 residues long. Per the germline V gene, CDR1 is DFQATT and CDR2 is SNEGSKA (reference sequence). The CDR3 region is CSATGRGANTEAFF. CDR3 nucleotide sequence: TGCAGTGCTACGGGGAGGGGCGCGAACACTGAAGCTTTCTTT.

This clonotype was seen only a few times. The CDR3 here is CASRAGLAGGQYF. DNA for the CDR3: TGTGCCAGCAGGGCGGGACTAGCGGGGGGACAGTACTTC. The chain uses TRBV3-1 and TRBJ2-7, with 15 bases aligning to TRBD2. This CDR3 is built from 13 residues. Germline CDR1 and CDR2: LGHDT and YNNKEL (reference sequence). V lost 6 bases to trimming and J lost 10 bases; unmatched junction nucleotides: 4.

This sequence joins TRBV9 and TRBJ2-2, with TRBD2 identical over 7 bases. The CDR3 length is 17 residues. Germline CDR1 and CDR2: SGDLS and YYNGEE. V was pared by 4 bases and J by 1 base, with 10 bases of the junction left unmatched. CDR3 in amino acids: CASSSFGLEENTGELFF. DNA of the CDR3: TGTGCCAGCAGCTCCTTCGGACTAGAGGAGAACACCGGGGAGCTGTTTTTT.

The chain is built from TRBV5-1 and TRBJ2-1; no firm D call. Germline V gives CDR1 SGHRS, CDR2 YFSETQ. This CDR3 has 13 amino acids. V shed 2 bases and J shed 6 bases, with 9 bases lying between them. CDR3 loop: CASSFRPLNEQFF. The CDR3 DNA reads as TGCGCCAGCAGCTTCCGCCCGCTCAATGAGCAGTTCTTC.

Only a few counts were recorded for this clonotype. The chain recombines TRBV27 with TRBJ2-7, with 9 bases fitting TRBD1. V trimming: 3 bases; J trimming: 2 bases; junction bases outside the gene matches: 8. Germline V gene lookup returns CDR1 MNHEY and CDR2 SMNVEV (reference sequence). The CDR3 covers 16 residues. The CDR3 DNA reads as TGTGCCAGCAGTTTCCTACGGGGGACAGGGACCTACGAGCAGTACTTC. Protein product: CASSFLRGTGTYEQYF.

The chain uses TRBV2 and TRBJ2-7; weak D call: TRBD1 (6 bases). This CDR3 region has 11 residues. Per the germline V gene, CDR1 is SNHLY and CDR2 is FYNNEI. V lost 7 bases to trimming and J lost 6 bases, with 10 bases between them. CDR3 loop: CASINRVEQYF. As DNA, the CDR3 is TGTGCCAGCATTAACAGGGTCGAGCAGTACTTC.

Ten or more counts support this clonotype. The CDR3: CSAQGQGISYGYTF. CDR3 nucleotide sequence: TGCAGTGCGCAGGGACAGGGAATCTCCTATGGCTACACCTTC. The chain joins TRBV20-1 to TRBJ1-2; 9 nucleotides agree with TRBD1. V lost 6 bases, J lost 4 bases, and 9 bases stayed unmatched. Germline assignment: CDR1 DFQATT and CDR2 SNEGSKA (reference sequence). The CDR3 contains 14 residues.

The chain employs TRBV7-3 and TRBJ2-5; D not certain. CDR3 length: 13 residues. From germline, CDR1 is SGHTA and CDR2 FQGTGA. Trimming left V 1 base short and J 2 bases short, with 5 bases between. The CDR3 sequence: CASSLKQQETQYF. The CDR3 nucleotides read TGTGCCAGCAGCTTAAAGCAGCAAGAGACCCAGTACTTC.

The chain carries TRBV4-2 and TRBJ2-1, with a weak D call TRBD2 (6 bases). The CDR3 runs 15 residues. The ends were cut back, 4 bases at V and 6 bases at J, with 16 bases in the middle. The V gene's germline CDR1 is LGHNA and CDR2 YNFKEQ. The CDR3 coding sequence is TGTGCCAGCAGCCCAACTAGCCCCCGCGGCAATGAGCAGTTCTTC. Protein sequence: CASSPTSPRGNEQFF.

The J gene is TRBJ2-2, the V gene TRBV7-6; D remains ambiguous. The CDR3 spans 17 residues. V dropped 5 bases and J dropped 3 bases, with 19 bases sitting between them. Germline CDR1 reads SGHVS; CDR2 reads FNYEAQ. The CDR3 spells CASSLTPLDRYTGELFF. In DNA, the CDR3 is TGTGCCAGCAGCCTCACCCCCCTGGATCGATACACCGGGGAGCTGTTTTTT.

This rearrangement joins TRBV12-3 or TRBV12-4 to TRBJ2-3, with TRBD2 identical over 9 bases. The CDR3 contains 17 residues. After removal of 0 bases from V and 0 bases from J, the junction contained 4 bases not matched to a gene. As DNA, the CDR3 is TGTGCCAGCAGTTTAGCTCGCCTAGCGGGGAGCACAGATACGCAGTATTTT. Protein sequence: CASSLARLAGSTDTQYF.

This chain joins TRBV30 and TRBJ2-1; 13 bases are shared with TRBD2. Germline V CDR1 and CDR2: GTSNPN, SVGIG (reference sequence). J lost 0 bases, V lost 4 bases, and 6 bases had no gene match. CDR3 length: 17 amino acids. The CDR3 loop reads CAWTGTSGMNSYNEQFF. CDR3 nucleotides: TGTGCCTGGACCGGGACTAGCGGGATGAACTCCTACAATGAGCAGTTCTTC.

The chain is built from TRBV5-5 and TRBJ1-4; 7 nucleotides agree with TRBD1. CDR3 length equals 18 residues. From germline, CDR1 is SGHKS and CDR2 YYEKEE (reference sequence). The junction had 15 bases not matched to a gene; V was cut back by 0 bases and J by 7 bases. The CDR3 region is CASSLDPGTAIPVEKLFF. The CDR3 DNA reads as TGTGCCAGCAGCTTGGACCCCGGGACAGCGATACCAGTTGAAAAACTGTTTTTT.

This clonotype was detected only a few times. Here the CDR3 DNA reads TGTGCCAGCAGCTCCCAGAGCCTGAACACTGAAGCTTTCTTT. It specifies CASSSQSLNTEAFF. The chain has TRBV7-2 and TRBJ1-1; D gene uncertain. The germline V gene has CDR1 SGHTA and CDR2 FQGNSA. The CDR3 covers 14 residues. With 4 bases removed from V and 0 bases from J, the gap between germline ends came to 9 bases.

This clonotype occurred a few times. The chain recombines TRBV29-1 with TRBJ2-7, with no clear D. Germline assignment: CDR1 SQVTM and CDR2 ANQGSEA. V was pared by 4 bases and J by 3 bases, with 16 bases between. The CDR3 runs to 14 residues. CDR3 sequence: CSVGLYSANYEQYF. Written as DNA, the CDR3 is TGCAGCGTTGGACTGTATTCGGCGAACTACGAGCAGTACTTC.

The gene calls are TRBV4-1 and TRBJ1-1; D is undetermined. Germline assignment: CDR1 MGHRA and CDR2 YSYEKL. With 1 base removed from V and 5 bases from J, the gap between germline ends came to 14 bases. The CDR3 spans 15 residues. CDR3 in amino acids: CASSQGLAWLTEAFF. CDR3 in DNA: TGCGCCAGCAGCCAAGGGCTGGCATGGTTAACTGAAGCTTTCTTT.